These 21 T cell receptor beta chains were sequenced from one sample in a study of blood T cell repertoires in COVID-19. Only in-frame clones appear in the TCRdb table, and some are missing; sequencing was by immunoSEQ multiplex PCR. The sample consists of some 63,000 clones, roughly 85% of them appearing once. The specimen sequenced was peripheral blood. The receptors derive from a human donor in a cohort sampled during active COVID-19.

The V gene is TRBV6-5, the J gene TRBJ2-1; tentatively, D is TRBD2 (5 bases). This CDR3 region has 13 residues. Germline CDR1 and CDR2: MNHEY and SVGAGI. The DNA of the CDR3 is TGTGCGGTGTGGACTCCCACCAACAATGAGCAGTTCTTC. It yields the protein CAVWTPTNNEQFF.

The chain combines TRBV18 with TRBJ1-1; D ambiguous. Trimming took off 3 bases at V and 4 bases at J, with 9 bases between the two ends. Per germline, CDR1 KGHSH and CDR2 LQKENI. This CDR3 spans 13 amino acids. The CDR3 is CASSPQARTEAFF. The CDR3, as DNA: TGTGCCAGCTCACCGCAGGCCCGCACTGAAGCTTTCTTT.

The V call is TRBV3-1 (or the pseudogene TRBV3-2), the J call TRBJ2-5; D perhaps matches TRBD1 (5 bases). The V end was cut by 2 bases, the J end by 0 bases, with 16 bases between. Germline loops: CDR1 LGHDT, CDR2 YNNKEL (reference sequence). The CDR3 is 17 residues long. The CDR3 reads CASSQHFLRGDQETQYF. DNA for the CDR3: TGTGCCAGCAGCCAACACTTTTTAAGGGGCGACCAAGAGACCCAGTACTTC.

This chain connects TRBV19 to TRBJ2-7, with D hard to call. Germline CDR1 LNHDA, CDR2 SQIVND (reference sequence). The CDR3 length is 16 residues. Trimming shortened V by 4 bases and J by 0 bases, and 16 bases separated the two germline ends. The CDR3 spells CASSSPTVGTSYEQYF. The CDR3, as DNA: TGTGCCAGTAGTAGCCCTACAGTTGGTACCTCCTACGAGCAGTACTTC.

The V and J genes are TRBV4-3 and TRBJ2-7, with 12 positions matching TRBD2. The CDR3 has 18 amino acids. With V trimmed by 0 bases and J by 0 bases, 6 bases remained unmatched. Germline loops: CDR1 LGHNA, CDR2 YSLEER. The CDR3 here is CASSQEPTSGGFSYEQYF. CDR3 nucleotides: TGCGCCAGCAGCCAAGAACCCACTAGCGGGGGGTTCTCCTACGAGCAGTACTTC.

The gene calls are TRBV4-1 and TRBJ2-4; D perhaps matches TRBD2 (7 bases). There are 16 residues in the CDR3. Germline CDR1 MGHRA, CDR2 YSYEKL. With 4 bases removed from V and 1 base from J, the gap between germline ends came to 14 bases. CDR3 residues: CASSPGGAMAKNIQYF. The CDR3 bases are TGCGCCAGCAGCCCTGGGGGGGCCATGGCCAAAAACATTCAGTACTTC.

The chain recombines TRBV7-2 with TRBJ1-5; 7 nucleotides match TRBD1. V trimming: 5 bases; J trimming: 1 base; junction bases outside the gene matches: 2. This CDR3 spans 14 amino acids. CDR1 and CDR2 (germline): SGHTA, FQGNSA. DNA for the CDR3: TGTGCCAGCAGCCCGACAGGGAGCAATCAGCCCCAGCATTTT. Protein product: CASSPTGSNQPQHF.

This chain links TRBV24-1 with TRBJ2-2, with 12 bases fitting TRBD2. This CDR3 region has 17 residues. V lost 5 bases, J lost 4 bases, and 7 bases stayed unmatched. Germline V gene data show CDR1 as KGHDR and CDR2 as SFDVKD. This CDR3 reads CATSGLQGLAGTGELFF. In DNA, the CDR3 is TGTGCCACCAGTGGTCTCCAGGGACTAGCGGGCACCGGGGAGCTGTTTTTT.

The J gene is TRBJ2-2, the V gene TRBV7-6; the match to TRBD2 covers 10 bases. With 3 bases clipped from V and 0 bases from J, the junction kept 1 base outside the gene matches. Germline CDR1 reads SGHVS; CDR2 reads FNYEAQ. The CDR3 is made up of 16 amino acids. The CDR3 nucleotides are TGTGCCAGCAGCTTTAGCGGGGGGTCGAACACCGGGGAGCTGTTTTTT. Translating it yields CASSFSGGSNTGELFF.

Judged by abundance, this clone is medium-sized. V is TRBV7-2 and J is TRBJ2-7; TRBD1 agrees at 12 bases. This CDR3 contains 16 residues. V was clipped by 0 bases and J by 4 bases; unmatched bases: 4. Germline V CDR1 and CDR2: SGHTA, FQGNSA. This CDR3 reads CASSLAGTGGQYEQYF. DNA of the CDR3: TGTGCCAGCAGCTTAGCGGGGACAGGGGGCCAATACGAGCAGTACTTC.

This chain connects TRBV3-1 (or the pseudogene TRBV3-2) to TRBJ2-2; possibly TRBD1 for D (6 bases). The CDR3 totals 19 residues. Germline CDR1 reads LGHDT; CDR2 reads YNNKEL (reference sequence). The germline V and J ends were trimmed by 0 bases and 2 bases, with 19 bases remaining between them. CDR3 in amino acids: CASSQEVLGRGENTGELFF. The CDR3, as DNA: TGTGCCAGCAGCCAAGAAGTCCTCGGCAGGGGCGAAAACACCGGGGAGCTGTTTTTT.

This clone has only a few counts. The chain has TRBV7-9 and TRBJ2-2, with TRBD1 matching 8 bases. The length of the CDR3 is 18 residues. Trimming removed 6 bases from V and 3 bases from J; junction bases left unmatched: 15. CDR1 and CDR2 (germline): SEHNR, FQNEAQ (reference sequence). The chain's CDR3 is CASSQGVRRGQDTGELFF. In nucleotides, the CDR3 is TGTGCCAGCAGTCAGGGGGTCCGCAGGGGGCAGGACACCGGGGAGCTGTTTTTT.

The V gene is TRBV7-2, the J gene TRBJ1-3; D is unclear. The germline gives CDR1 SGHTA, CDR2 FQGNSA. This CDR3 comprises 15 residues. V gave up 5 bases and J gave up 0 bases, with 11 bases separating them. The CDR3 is CASSPGSDSGNTIYF. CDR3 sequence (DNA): TGTGCCAGCAGCCCCGGTAGCGACTCTGGAAACACCATATATTTT. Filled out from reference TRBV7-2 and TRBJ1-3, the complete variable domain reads GAGVSQSPSNKVTEKGKDVELRCDPISGHTALYWYRQSLGQGLEFLIYFQGNSAPDKSGLPSDRFSAERTGGSVSTLTIQRTQQEDSAVYLCASSPGSDSGNTIYFGEGSWLTVV.

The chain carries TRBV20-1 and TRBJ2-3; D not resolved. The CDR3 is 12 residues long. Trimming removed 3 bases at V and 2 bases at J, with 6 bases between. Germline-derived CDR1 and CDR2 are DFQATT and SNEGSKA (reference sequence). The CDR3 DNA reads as TGCAGTGCTAGTTTAAACACAGATACGCAGTATTTT. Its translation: CSASLNTDTQYF.

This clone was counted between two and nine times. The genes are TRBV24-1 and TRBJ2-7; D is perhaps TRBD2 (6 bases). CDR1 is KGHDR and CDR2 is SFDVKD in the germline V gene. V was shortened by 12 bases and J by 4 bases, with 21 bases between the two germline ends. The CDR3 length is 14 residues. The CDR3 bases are TGTGCCCCTTTGACTAGGACCCCCCGGTACGAGCAGTACTTC. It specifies CAPLTRTPRYEQYF.

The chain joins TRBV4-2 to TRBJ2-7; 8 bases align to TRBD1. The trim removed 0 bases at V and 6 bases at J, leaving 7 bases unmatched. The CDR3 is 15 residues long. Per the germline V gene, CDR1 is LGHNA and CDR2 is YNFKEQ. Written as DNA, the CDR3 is TGTGCCAGCAGCCAAGATTCCGGGACAGGAGGCGAGCAGTACTTC. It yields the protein CASSQDSGTGGEQYF.

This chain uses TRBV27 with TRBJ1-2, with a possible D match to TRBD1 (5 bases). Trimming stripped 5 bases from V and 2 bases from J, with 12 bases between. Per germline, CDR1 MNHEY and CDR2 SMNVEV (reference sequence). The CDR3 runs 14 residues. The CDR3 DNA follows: TGTGCCAGCAGTCCGGGGGGGAACAACTATGGCTACACCTTC. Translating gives CASSPGGNNYGYTF.

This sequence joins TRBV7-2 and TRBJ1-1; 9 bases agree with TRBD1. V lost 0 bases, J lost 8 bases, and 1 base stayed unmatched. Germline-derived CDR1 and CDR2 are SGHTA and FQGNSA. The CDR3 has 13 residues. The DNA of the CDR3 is TGTGCCAGCAGCTTAGCCGGGACAGGGGAAGCTTTCTTT. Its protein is CASSLAGTGEAFF.

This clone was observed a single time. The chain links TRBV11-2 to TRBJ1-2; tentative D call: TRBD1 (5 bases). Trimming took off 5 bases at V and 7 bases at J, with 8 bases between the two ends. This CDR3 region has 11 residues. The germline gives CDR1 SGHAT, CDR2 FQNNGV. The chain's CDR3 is CASSPGGGYTF. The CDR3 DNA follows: TGTGCCAGCAGCCCCGGGGGTGGCTACACCTTC.

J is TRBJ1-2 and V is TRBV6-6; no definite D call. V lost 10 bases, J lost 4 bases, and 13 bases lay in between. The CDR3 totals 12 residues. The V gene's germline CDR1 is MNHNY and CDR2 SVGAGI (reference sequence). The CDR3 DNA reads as TGTGCCATCGGCTCGGGGTCCTATGGCTACACCTTC. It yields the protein CAIGSGSYGYTF.

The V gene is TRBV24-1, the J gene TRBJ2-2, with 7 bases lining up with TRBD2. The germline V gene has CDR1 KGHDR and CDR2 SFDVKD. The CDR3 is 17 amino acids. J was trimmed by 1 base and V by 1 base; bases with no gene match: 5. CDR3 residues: CATSDLPAGENTGELFF. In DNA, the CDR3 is TGTGCCACCAGTGATTTACCCGCGGGGGAGAACACCGGGGAGCTGTTTTTT.